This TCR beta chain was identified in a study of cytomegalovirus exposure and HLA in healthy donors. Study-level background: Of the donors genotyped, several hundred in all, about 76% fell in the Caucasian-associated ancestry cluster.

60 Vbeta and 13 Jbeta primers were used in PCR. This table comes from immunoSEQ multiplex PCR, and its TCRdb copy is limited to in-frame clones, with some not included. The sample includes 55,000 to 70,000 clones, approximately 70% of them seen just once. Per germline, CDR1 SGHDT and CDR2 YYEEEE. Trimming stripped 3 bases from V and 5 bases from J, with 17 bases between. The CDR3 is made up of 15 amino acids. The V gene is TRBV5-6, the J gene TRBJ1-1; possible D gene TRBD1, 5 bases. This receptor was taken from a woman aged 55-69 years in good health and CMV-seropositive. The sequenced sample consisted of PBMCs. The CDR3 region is CASSWGVGGRTEAFF. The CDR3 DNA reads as TGTGCCAGCAGCTGGGGGGTGGGAGGGCGGACTGAAGCTTTCTTT.